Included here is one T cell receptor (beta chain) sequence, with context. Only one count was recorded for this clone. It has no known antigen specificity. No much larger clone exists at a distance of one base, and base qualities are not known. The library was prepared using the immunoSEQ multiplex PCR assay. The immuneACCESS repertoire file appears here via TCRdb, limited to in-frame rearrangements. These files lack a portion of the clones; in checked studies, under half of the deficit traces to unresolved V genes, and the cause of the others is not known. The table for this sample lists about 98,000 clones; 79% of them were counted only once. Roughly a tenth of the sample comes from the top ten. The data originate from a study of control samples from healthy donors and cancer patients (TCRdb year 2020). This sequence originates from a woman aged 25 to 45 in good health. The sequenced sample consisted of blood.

The DNA sequence is TGTGCCAGCAGCTTAGAGCCAGGGATAAGGCGGGGCACTGAAGCTTTCTTT. The resulting protein is CASSLEPGIRRGTEAFF. This chain is built from TRBV11-2 and TRBJ1-1; a tentative D match to TRBD1 spans 5 bases. The CDR3 covers 17 residues, taking in both the cysteine and the phenylalanine. Only CDR3 DNA is held: 51 bases, read in frame from base 1. V gives up 0 bases and J gives up 4 bases, and the segment between their germline ends measures 18 bases. Looking up the germline V gene yields CDR1 SGHAT and CDR2 FQNNGV. With the portions outside the CDR3 filled from the reference TRBV11-2 and TRBJ1-1 genes, the complete variable region becomes EAGVAQSPRYKIIEKRQSVAFWCNPISGHATLYWYQQILGQGPKLLIQFQNNGVVDDSQLPKDRFSAERLKGVDSTLKIQPAKLEDSAVYLCASSLEPGIRRGTEAFFGQGTRLTVV.